This T cell receptor beta chain stems from a study of T cell responses to AZD1222 COVID-19 vaccine. Whole-study context: Investigators merged groups given second doses at roughly 4 or roughly 12 weeks. Whole-study results and caveats: Sampling captured repertoires only after the peak T cell response. Donors skewed white British and female; clonal diversity was possibly underestimated.

On this clone itself: Its antigen is unidentified.

The CDR3 is 14 residues long. V shed 5 bases and J shed 2 bases, with 10 bases lying between them. The germline V gene has CDR1 SGHAT and CDR2 FQDESV (reference sequence). Profiling relied on immunoSEQ multiplex PCR, and the TCRdb table lists in-frame clones only, not all of them. Of some 120,000 clones in the sample, about 88% were seen once. This sequence joins TRBV11-1 and TRBJ1-5; a weak D match, TRBD1 (5 bases). Sequenced here: peripheral blood, sampled on day 0 of AZD1222 vaccination. This TCR was recovered from an adult in good health. The DNA for the CDR3 is TGTGCCAGCAGCCCCGACAGTGGCAATCAGCCCCAGCATTTT. Protein sequence: CASSPDSGNQPQHF. The variable domain in full, completed from reference TRBV11-1 and TRBJ1-5, reads EAEVAQSPRYKITEKSQAVAFWCDPISGHATLYWYRQILGQGPELLVQFQDESVVDDSQLPKDRFSAERLKGVDSTLKIQPAELGDSAMYLCASSPDSGNQPQHFGDGTRLSIL.